The 18 T cell receptor beta chains in this list originate from one sample, sequenced in a study of response to subunit inactivated influenza vaccine. TCRdb reprocessed the RT-PCR reads with MiXCR, giving one entry per CDR3 protein. This table has roughly 760,000 distinct CDR3 sequences, 21% appearing once. The sequencing here drew on PBMCs from blood, taken more than 4 days after vaccination. These receptors were taken from a man aged 50 to 60 who received an inactivated influenza vaccine.

The chain employs TRBV4-1 and TRBJ2-1; 7 bases fit TRBD1. Germline CDR1 is MGHRA and CDR2 is YSYEKL. Trimming cost V 6 bases and J 5 bases; bases outside gene matches: 10. The CDR3 totals 15 residues. CDR3 bases: TGCGCCAGCAGGCCCCGGACAGGTTTTGACAATGAGCAGTTCTTC. Its translation is CASRPRTGFDNEQFF.

This clonotype was picked up a small number of times. The J gene is TRBJ1-1, the V gene TRBV5-1; D remains unclear. The CDR3 length is 13 residues. V lost 4 bases, J lost 4 bases, and 11 bases lay in between. Germline CDR1 SGHRS, CDR2 YFSETQ. CDR3 sequence (DNA): TGCGCCAGCAGCCCCATCGGGTCCACTGAAGCTTTCTTT. Amino acid sequence: CASSPIGSTEAFF.

This clonotype was found many times. The CDR3 sequence is CSVQGPSYEQYF. In nucleotides, the CDR3 is TGCAGCGTCCAAGGCCCTTCCTACGAGCAGTACTTC. The chain joins TRBV29-1 to TRBJ2-7; D is undetermined. The CDR3 consists of 12 residues. In germline, CDR1 is SQVTM, CDR2 ANQGSEA. The V end lost 6 bases, the J end lost 1 base, and 10 bases lay between the germline ends.

This clonotype was counted only a few times. The chain recombines TRBV20-1 with TRBJ2-7; tentatively, D is TRBD1 or TRBD2 (5 bases each). V was shortened by 6 bases and J by 6 bases, with 15 bases between the two germline ends. The CDR3 length is 12 residues. Germline CDR1 DFQATT, CDR2 SNEGSKA (reference sequence). CDR3 sequence reads: CSAHSVGGEQYF. The CDR3 region has the DNA TGCAGTGCCCATAGCGTTGGGGGCGAGCAGTACTTC.

This clonotype was counted a few times. The chain combines TRBV18 with TRBJ2-4; possible D gene TRBD1, 5 bases. Per germline, CDR1 KGHSH and CDR2 LQKENI. The length of the CDR3 is 18 residues. V gave up 3 bases and J gave up 1 base, with 19 bases separating them. The CDR3 sequence is CASSPLSQGGMAKNIQYF. CDR3 sequence (DNA): TGTGCCAGCTCACCGCTCTCGCAGGGCGGAATGGCCAAAAACATTCAGTACTTC.

This clonotype was seen ten or more times. The V and J genes are TRBV28 and TRBJ1-6, with a possible D match to TRBD1 (6 bases). In germline, CDR1 is MDHEN, CDR2 SYDVKM. Trimming pared 2 bases from V and 10 bases from J, leaving 24 bases between. There are 18 residues in the CDR3. As DNA, the CDR3 is TGTGCCAGCAGTTTAGGGGGGGCGGGAAGGATAGGGGACTCACCCCTCCACTTT. Encoded protein: CASSLGGAGRIGDSPLHF.

CDR3 sequence: CASSLGRREETQYF. Here the CDR3 DNA reads TGTGCCAGCAGTTTAGGGCGAAGGGAAGAGACCCAGTACTTC. The chain couples TRBV12-3 or TRBV12-4 to TRBJ2-5; D remains unclear. The CDR3 contains 14 residues. The germline V and J ends were trimmed by 1 base and 3 bases, with 9 bases remaining between them.

The V and J genes are TRBV2 and TRBJ1-6; tentative D call: TRBD1 (6 bases). Germline V lookup: CDR1 SNHLY, CDR2 FYNNEI. This CDR3 comprises 14 residues. Deletions cut 6 bases from V and 9 bases from J, with 15 bases between. The CDR3: CASRPTGQGSPLHF. The CDR3 DNA reads as TGTGCCAGCAGGCCAACAGGGCAGGGTTCACCCCTCCACTTT.

This clonotype occurred once. The V gene is TRBV20-1, the J gene TRBJ1-6; D perhaps matches TRBD1 (6 bases). Germline CDR1 is DFQATT and CDR2 is SNEGSKA (reference sequence). V gave up 5 bases and J gave up 5 bases, with 10 bases separating them. The CDR3 length is 13 residues. Here the CDR3 reads CSAGTFNNSPLHF. The CDR3 DNA reads TGCAGTGCTGGGACATTTAATAATTCACCCCTCCACTTT.

This clonotype was counted ten times or more. This sequence joins TRBV24-1 and TRBJ2-5, with 13 bases aligning to TRBD2. J lost 5 bases, V lost 2 bases, and 1 base had no gene match. The CDR3 extends over 15 amino acids. The germline gives CDR1 KGHDR, CDR2 SFDVKD. The CDR3 sequence is CATSDWTSGSETQYF. For the CDR3, the DNA is TGTGCCACCAGTGATTGGACTAGCGGGAGTGAGACCCAGTACTTC.

The sample holds a few counts of this clonotype. J is TRBJ1-1 and V is TRBV24-1; no definite D call. The CDR3 is 13 residues long. The germline CDR1 and CDR2 sequences are KGHDR and SFDVKD. Trimming left V 0 bases short and J 7 bases short, with 8 bases between. This CDR3 reads CATSDLESNEAFF. The DNA of the CDR3 is TGTGCCACCAGTGATTTGGAGTCGAATGAAGCTTTCTTT.

The chain links TRBV5-6 to TRBJ2-7; no firm D call. The CDR3 contains 12 residues. V was clipped by 6 bases and J by 0 bases, with 7 bases between them. Germline CDR1 reads SGHDT; CDR2 reads YYEEEE. The CDR3 DNA is TGTGCCAGCAACAGATACTCCTACGAGCAGTACTTC. Protein product: CASNRYSYEQYF.

This chain links TRBV2 with TRBJ2-2, with D maybe TRBD1 (5 bases). The CDR3 is 14 amino acids. The germline CDR1 and CDR2 sequences are SNHLY and FYNNEI. Trimming removed 11 bases from V and 6 bases from J, with 19 bases in between. CDR3 sequence reads: CASPVRDGAGELFF. Here the CDR3 DNA reads TGTGCCTCACCGGTCAGGGATGGTGCCGGGGAGCTGTTTTTT.

This clonotype was counted between two and nine times. The V gene is TRBV24-1, the J gene TRBJ2-5; D remains unclear. CDR1 is KGHDR, CDR2 SFDVKD, per germline. CDR3 length equals 14 residues. V was cut by 2 bases and J by 3 bases, with 9 bases left in between. In DNA, the CDR3 is TGTGCCACCAGTGATTGGGCAGTGAAAGAGACCCAGTACTTC. It encodes CATSDWAVKETQYF.

The chain joins TRBV6-5 to TRBJ1-4; D gene unclear. This CDR3 contains 13 residues. V was clipped by 2 bases and J by 8 bases, with 9 bases between them. Germline CDR1 MNHEY, CDR2 SVGAGI. The CDR3 DNA follows: TGTGCCAGCAGTTACAGGGCAAGGGAAAAACTGTTTTTT. Its protein product is CASSYRAREKLFF.

This clonotype was detected ten times or more. This chain connects TRBV12-3 or TRBV12-4 to TRBJ1-5; possibly TRBD1 for D (5 bases). Trimming pared 7 bases from V and 7 bases from J, leaving 17 bases between. The CDR3 spans 14 residues. CDR3 sequence (DNA): TGTGCCAGCACCCCCATGGGGGGGTACCAGCCCCAGCATTTT. This translates into CASTPMGGYQPQHF.

This clonotype showed up just a few times. This chain joins TRBV15 and TRBJ2-3, with D unclear. The CDR3 length is 12 residues. V shed 5 bases and J shed 5 bases, with 8 bases lying between them. The V gene's germline CDR1 is LNHNV and CDR2 YYDKDF (reference sequence). The DNA of the CDR3 is TGTGCCACCAGCCCTGTCGGAGATACGCAGTATTTT. Translating gives CATSPVGDTQYF.

This clonotype has a single count. The J gene is TRBJ1-6, the V gene TRBV6-1, with TRBD1 identical over 7 bases. Germline V gene lookup returns CDR1 MNHNS and CDR2 SASEGT. The CDR3 totals 16 residues. J gave up 10 bases and V 5 bases, and 14 bases lay outside the gene matches. CDR3 nucleotides: TGTGCCAGCAGTCCGACAGGGAGCGGTAGAACATCACCCCTCCACTTT. This encodes CASSPTGSGRTSPLHF.